These T cell receptor beta chains were read from a single sample in a study of neurological immune-mediated disorders. TCRdb re-derived calls from the 5' RACE reads in MiXCR, one entry per CDR3 protein. In the table there are approximately 59,000 distinct CDR3 sequences, roughly 5.6% of which are singletons. Sequences were obtained from PBMCs. The receptors here all came from a human donor with multiple sclerosis. The donor label of this sample is uncertain. The conserved cysteine and the conserved F or W are not part of the CDR3 here. Each record gives: D gene, V gene, J gene, CDR3 protein. The D gene is left open where the match is weak.

>TRBD2|TRBV3-1|TRBJ2-1
ASSPRLAGGPVYNEQF
>NA|TRBV20-1|TRBJ2-1
SARDIIASANEQF
>NA|TRBV10-3|TRBJ2-3
AISPGDRADTQY
>TRBD2|TRBV30|TRBJ2-1
AWSVAGRYNEQF
>NA|TRBV7-6|TRBJ2-2
ASTGRGGRLSGELF
>NA|TRBV5-1|TRBJ2-7
ASSEGLYSHEQY
>NA|TRBV29-1|TRBJ2-2
SVEVPTAYTGELF
>TRBD2|TRBV5-1|TRBJ2-1
ASSSQRGGNEQF
>NA|TRBV7-6|TRBJ1-1
ASSPNGDFMNTEAF
>NA|TRBV7-8|TRBJ2-5
ASSFGQAAGETQY
>NA|TRBV5-1|TRBJ2-1
ASSLERSSYNEQF
>TRBD1|TRBV20-1|TRBJ1-4
SASKGAYEKLF
>TRBD1|TRBV3-1|TRBJ1-1
ASSPDRGSEAF
>NA|TRBV29-1|TRBJ2-7
SVGGSPSYEQY
>NA|TRBV3-1|TRBJ2-4
ASSQRGGPPIQY
>NA|TRBV29-1|TRBJ2-7
SVGQPSSYEQY
>NA|TRBV10-3|TRBJ1-4
AISESSVGIPEKLF
>NA|TRBV5-1|TRBJ2-7
ASSWVGLSEQY
>NA|TRBV20-1|TRBJ1-4
SARSRGEGEKLF
>NA|TRBV3-1|TRBJ1-2
ASSHFPNPDYGYT
>TRBD2|TRBV10-3|TRBJ2-1
AISEPPPGGRYNEQF
>NA|TRBV20-1|TRBJ2-1
SVEWGPYNEQF
>TRBD1|TRBV5-4|TRBJ2-1
ASSAGTGPYNEQF